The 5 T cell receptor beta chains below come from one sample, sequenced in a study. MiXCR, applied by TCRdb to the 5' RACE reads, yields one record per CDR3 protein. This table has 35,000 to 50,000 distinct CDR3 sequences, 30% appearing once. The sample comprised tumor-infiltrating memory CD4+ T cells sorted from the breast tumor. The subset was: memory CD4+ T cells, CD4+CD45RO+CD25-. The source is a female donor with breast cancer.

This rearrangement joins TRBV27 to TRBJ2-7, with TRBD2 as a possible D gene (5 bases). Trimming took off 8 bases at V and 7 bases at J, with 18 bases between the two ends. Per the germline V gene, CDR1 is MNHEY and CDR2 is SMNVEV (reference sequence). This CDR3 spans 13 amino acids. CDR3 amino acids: CASRRSSTREQYF. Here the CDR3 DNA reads TGTGCCAGCCGAAGGAGTTCTACTAGGGAGCAGTACTTC.

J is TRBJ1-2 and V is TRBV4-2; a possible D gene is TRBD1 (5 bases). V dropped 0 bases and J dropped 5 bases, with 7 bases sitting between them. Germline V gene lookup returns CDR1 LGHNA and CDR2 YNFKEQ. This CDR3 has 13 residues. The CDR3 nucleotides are TGTGCCAGCAGCCAAGATGGGGCGTATGGCTACACCTTC. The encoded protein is CASSQDGAYGYTF.

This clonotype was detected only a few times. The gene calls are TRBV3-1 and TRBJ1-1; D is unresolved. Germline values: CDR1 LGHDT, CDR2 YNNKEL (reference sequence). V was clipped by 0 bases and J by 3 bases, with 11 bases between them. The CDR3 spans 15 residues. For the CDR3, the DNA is TGTGCCAGCAGCCAAGACTCGGGAAAGTACACTGAAGCTTTCTTT. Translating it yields CASSQDSGKYTEAFF.

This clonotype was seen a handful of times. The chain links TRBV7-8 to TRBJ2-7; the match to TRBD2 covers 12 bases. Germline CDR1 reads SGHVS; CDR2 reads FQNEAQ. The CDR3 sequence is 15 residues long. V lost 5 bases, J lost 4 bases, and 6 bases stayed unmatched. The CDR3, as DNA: TGTGCCAGCAGCACTAGAGGACTAGCGGGGTACGAGCAGTACTTC. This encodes CASSTRGLAGYEQYF.

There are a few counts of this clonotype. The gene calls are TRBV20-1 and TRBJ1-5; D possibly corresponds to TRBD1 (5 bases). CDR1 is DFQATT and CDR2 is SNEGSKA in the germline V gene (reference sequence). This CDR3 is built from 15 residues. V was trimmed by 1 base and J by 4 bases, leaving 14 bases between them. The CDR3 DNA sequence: TGCAGTGCTAGAGGGGGCTTGGCACGGAATCAGCCCCAGCATTTT. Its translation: CSARGGLARNQPQHF.